The clone carrying this TCR beta chain was counted a few times. These data belong to a study of shared clonotypes between healthy human individuals. The CDR3 covers 15 residues. With 2 bases clipped from V and 3 bases from J, the junction kept 4 bases outside the gene matches. Germline assignment: CDR1 WSHSY and CDR2 SAAADI. TCRdb's table, derived via immunoSEQ multiplex PCR, lists solely in-frame clones and lacks some. The repertoire holds some 660,000 clones, with around four fifths as singletons. The rearrangement links TRBV10-2 to TRBJ2-3; 8 bases agree with TRBD1. This TCR derives from a woman under 40 in good health. The specimen was memory CD4+ T cells sorted from blood. The subset: CD45RA-negative fraction. The CDR3 is CASSEPTGETDTQYF. For the CDR3, the DNA is TGCGCCAGCAGTGAGCCGACAGGGGAGACAGATACGCAGTATTTT.